This passage covers 21 T cell receptor beta chains from one sample sequenced in a study of early T cells in non-severe SARS-CoV-2 infection. MiXCR was run by TCRdb on the 5' RACE reads, yielding one entry per CDR3 protein. The sample lists approximately 66,000 distinct CDR3 sequences, over 10% occurring once. Sequencing was performed on whole blood. All receptors derive from an adult who was a healthcare worker with PCR-confirmed SARS-CoV-2 infection or an uninfected control (not recorded which).

This clonotype has at least ten counts. The genes are TRBV29-1 and TRBJ2-6, with D maybe TRBD1 (5 bases). This CDR3 contains 16 residues. V gave up 3 bases and J gave up 0 bases, with 12 bases separating them. The V gene's germline CDR1 is SQVTM and CDR2 ANQGSEA. CDR3 nucleotides: TGCAGCGTTGAGGCAGGGAAGCACTCTGGGGCCAACGTCCTGACTTTC. Amino acids: CSVEAGKHSGANVLTF. Full variable domain (outside the CDR3, taken from reference TRBV29-1 and TRBJ2-6): SAVISQKPSRDICQRGTSLTIQCQVDSQVTMMFWYRQQPGQSLTLIATANQGSEATYESGFVIDKFPISRPNLTFSTLTVSNMSPEDSSIYLCSVEAGKHSGANVLTFGAGSRLTVL.

This rearrangement joins TRBV5-1 to TRBJ1-5, with 9 nucleotides matching TRBD1. There are 15 residues in the CDR3. CDR1 is SGHRS and CDR2 is YFSETQ in the germline V gene. J gave up 6 bases and V 4 bases, and 8 bases lay outside the gene matches. CDR3 loop: CASSLQGAQGQPQHF. The CDR3 bases are TGCGCCAGCAGCCTACAGGGGGCGCAGGGTCAGCCCCAGCATTTT.

Turning to this clonotype: This could be a read error, since a much larger clone is one nucleotide away. The chain employs TRBV12-3 or TRBV12-4 and TRBJ1-4; TRBD1 matches at 11 bases. The CDR3 totals 14 residues. Here the CDR3 DNA reads TGTGCCGGCAGCCGGACAGGGGGCGGTGAAAAACTGTTTTTT. This codes for CAGSRTGGGEKLFF.

Many counts were recorded for this clonotype. The J gene is TRBJ2-1, the V gene TRBV11-2; D perhaps matches TRBD2 (5 bases). Looked up from germline, CDR1 is SGHAT and CDR2 is FQNNGV. This CDR3 is built from 12 residues. The ends were cut back, 3 bases at V and 6 bases at J, with 6 bases in the middle. The CDR3 here is CASSFGGNEQFF. In DNA form, the CDR3 reads TGTGCCAGCAGCTTCGGAGGCAATGAGCAGTTCTTC.

This clonotype was observed a few times. This chain links TRBV20-1 with TRBJ1-5; 7 positions match TRBD1. Germline CDR1 reads DFQATT; CDR2 reads SNEGSKA (reference sequence). Trimming took 5 bases from V and 2 from J; bases not matched to a gene: 9. The CDR3 totals 15 residues. This CDR3 is CSARSGGIGNQPQHF. In DNA, the CDR3 is TGCAGTGCTCGCTCAGGGGGGATTGGCAATCAGCCCCAGCATTTT.

V usage is TRBV3-2 and J usage is TRBJ2-3; TRBD1 is the table's D call and was not checked against the DNA. TRBV3-2 is a pseudogene segment. The CDR3 contains 13 residues. The CDR3 sequence is CATRDPKTDTQYF. The CDR3, as DNA: TGTGCCACCCGGGACCCTAAAACAGATACGCAGTATTTT.

This clonotype was seen ten or more times. The CDR3 region has the DNA TGTGCCAGCAGCTCGCCGGAACTGGTCGGCGATGAGCAGTTCTTC. Protein product: CASSSPELVGDEQFF. The chain uses TRBV7-3 and TRBJ2-1; D is unresolved. This CDR3 has 15 amino acids. The V gene lost 4 bases and the J gene lost 8 bases, with 18 bases spanning the gap. CDR1 is SGHTA and CDR2 is FQGTGA in the germline V gene.

This clonotype has ten or more counts. V gene TRBV11-2 combines with J gene TRBJ2-5; 12 positions agree with TRBD2. Looked up from germline, CDR1 is SGHAT and CDR2 is FQNNGV. This CDR3 has 16 amino acids. The V and J ends lost 1 base and 2 bases, in that order; junction bases with no gene match: 2. The CDR3 spells CASSLGTSGVQETQYF. Here the CDR3 DNA reads TGTGCCAGCAGCTTAGGGACTAGCGGGGTTCAAGAGACCCAGTACTTC.

This chain links TRBV12-3 or TRBV12-4 with TRBJ2-7; D is possibly TRBD1 or TRBD2 (5 bases each). V was pared by 5 bases and J by 2 bases, with 16 bases between. The CDR3 consists of 15 residues. The CDR3 nucleotides read TGTGCCAGCAGTAAAGGGGCGGGTAGGCCCTACGAGCAGTACTTC. It codes for CASSKGAGRPYEQYF.

There are many counts of this clonotype. This chain connects TRBV27 to TRBJ1-1; 8 bases align to TRBD1. J gave up 5 bases and V 0 bases, and 2 bases lay outside the gene matches. The CDR3 extends over 14 amino acids. CDR1 and CDR2 (germline): MNHEY, SMNVEV (reference sequence). CDR3 coding DNA: TGTGCCAGCAGTTTATCCTACAGGGGGACTGAAGCTTTCTTT. Its protein is CASSLSYRGTEAFF.

The gene calls are TRBV15 and TRBJ1-4; a possible D gene is TRBD1 (5 bases). The V end was cut by 0 bases, the J end by 5 bases, with 10 bases between. Germline loops: CDR1 LNHNV, CDR2 YYDKDF (reference sequence). The CDR3 totals 15 residues. The CDR3, as DNA: TGTGCCACCAGCAGAGATCGGTCAGGGAATGAAAAACTGTTTTTT. Encoded protein: CATSRDRSGNEKLFF.

The chain's CDR3 is CSARDLQAVTDTQYF. CDR3 in DNA: TGCAGTGCTAGAGATCTCCAAGCGGTAACAGATACGCAGTATTTT. The chain uses TRBV20-1 and TRBJ2-3; perhaps TRBD2 as D (5 bases). Per germline, CDR1 DFQATT and CDR2 SNEGSKA (reference sequence). V shed 0 bases and J shed 3 bases, with 13 bases lying between them. The CDR3 covers 15 residues.

This clonotype was counted at least ten times. This rearrangement joins TRBV12-3 or TRBV12-4 to TRBJ2-3; TRBD2 might be the D (6 bases). The CDR3 has 12 residues. The V end lost 7 bases, the J end lost 4 bases, and 9 bases lay between the germline ends. The CDR3 DNA reads TGTGCCAGCACCGGGGGACCAGATACGCAGTATTTT. As protein: CASTGGPDTQYF.

In its sample, this clonotype was seen a few times. This chain uses TRBV7-9 with TRBJ2-2, with TRBD2 identical over 10 bases. Germline CDR1 reads SEHNR; CDR2 reads FQNEAQ (reference sequence). The trim removed 5 bases at V and 0 bases at J, leaving 3 bases unmatched. The CDR3 contains 16 residues. The CDR3 here is CASSEGLAANTGELFF. The CDR3, as DNA: TGTGCCAGCAGCGAAGGACTAGCGGCGAACACCGGGGAGCTGTTTTTT.

The table lists this clonotype with many counts. The chain employs TRBV6-1 and TRBJ2-1; D is possibly TRBD2 (5 bases). CDR3 length equals 15 residues. The V gene's germline CDR1 is MNHNS and CDR2 SASEGT. V lost 2 bases and J 0 bases, leaving 8 bases between the germline ends. The CDR3 region is CASSEIASSYNEQFF. The CDR3, as DNA: TGTGCCAGCAGTGAAATAGCGAGCTCCTACAATGAGCAGTTCTTC.

This clonotype showed up just a few times. The rearrangement links TRBV12-3 or TRBV12-4 to TRBJ2-3; the match to TRBD2 covers 11 bases. With V trimmed by 5 bases and J by 7 bases, 5 bases remained unmatched. This CDR3 region has 14 residues. The CDR3 bases are TGTGCCAGCAGTACTAGCGGGAGTGGAAATACGCAGTATTTT. Protein sequence: CASSTSGSGNTQYF.

This clonotype was observed a handful of times. The chain links TRBV6-2 or TRBV6-3 to TRBJ1-1; 7 nucleotides line up with TRBD1. The CDR3 is 14 residues long. V shed 7 bases, J shed 6 bases, and the junction held 11 bases outside the gene matches. In germline, CDR1 is MNHEY, CDR2 SVGEGT. CDR3 sequence (DNA): TGTGCCAGCACCATGGACAGGTTCCTCGCTGAAGCTTTCTTT. Amino acid sequence: CASTMDRFLAEAFF.

The chain recombines TRBV18 with TRBJ2-7, with D perhaps matching TRBD1 or TRBD2 (5 bases each). CDR3 length equals 14 residues. Germline CDR1 reads KGHSH; CDR2 reads LQKENI. Trimming left V 4 bases short and J 6 bases short, with 16 bases between. CDR3 residues: CASSLLGEGREQYF. The CDR3 nucleotides read TGTGCCAGCTCACTCCTGGGGGAAGGACGCGAGCAGTACTTC.

The sample holds many counts of this clonotype. The V gene is TRBV6-2 or TRBV6-3, the J gene TRBJ2-5; D is ambiguous. This CDR3 is 12 amino acids long. Trimming cost V 2 bases and J 5 bases, with 6 bases left between them. Germline V gene data show CDR1 as MNHEY and CDR2 as SVGEGT. CDR3 in amino acids: CASSYSYETQYF. CDR3 DNA sequence: TGTGCCAGCAGTTACAGTTATGAGACCCAGTACTTC.

This clonotype was seen repeatedly, ten times or more. This chain uses TRBV12-3 or TRBV12-4 with TRBJ1-2, with D maybe TRBD1 (6 bases). This CDR3 comprises 16 residues. Deletions cut 4 bases from V and 8 bases from J, with 23 bases between. DNA for the CDR3: TGTGCCAGCAGTTCCCATAGAACACAGGGTCGTCGGGGCTACACCTTC. Protein: CASSSHRTQGRRGYTF.

The chain is built from TRBV19 and TRBJ2-5; TRBD2 matches 14 bases. Trimming cost V 5 bases and J 4 bases; bases outside gene matches: 12. Germline V lookup: CDR1 LNHDA, CDR2 SQIVND (reference sequence). This CDR3 spans 18 amino acids. The DNA for the CDR3 is TGTGCCAGTAGTCCGCGGGGACTAGCGGGAGACTGGGGAGAGACCCAGTACTTC. It yields the protein CASSPRGLAGDWGETQYF.